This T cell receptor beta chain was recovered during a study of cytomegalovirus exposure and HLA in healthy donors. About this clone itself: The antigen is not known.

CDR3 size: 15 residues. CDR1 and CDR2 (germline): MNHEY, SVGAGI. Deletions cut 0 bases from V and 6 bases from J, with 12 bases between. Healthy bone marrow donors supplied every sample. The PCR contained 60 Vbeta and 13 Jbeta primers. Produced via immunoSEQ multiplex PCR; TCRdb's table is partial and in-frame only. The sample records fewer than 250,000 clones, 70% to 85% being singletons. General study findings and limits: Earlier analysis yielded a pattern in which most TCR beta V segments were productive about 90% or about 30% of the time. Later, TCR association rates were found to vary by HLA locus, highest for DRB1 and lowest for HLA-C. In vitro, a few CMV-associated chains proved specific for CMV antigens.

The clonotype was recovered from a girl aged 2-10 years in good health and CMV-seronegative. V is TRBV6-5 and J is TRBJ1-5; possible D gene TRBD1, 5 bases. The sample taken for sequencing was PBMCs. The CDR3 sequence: CASSYSQGWGQPQHF. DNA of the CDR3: TGTGCCAGCAGTTACTCGCAGGGATGGGGTCAGCCCCAGCATTTT.